This TCR beta chain was identified during a study of T cell responses to AZD1222 COVID-19 vaccine. Notes on the study in general: Dominant CD4 TCR responses targeted spike regions 160-218 and 743-854.

The data were produced by immunoSEQ multiplex PCR, yet TCRdb's version contains in-frame clones alone and is incomplete. The sample lists roughly 110,000 clones, about 90% occurring once. The sample holds one count of this clone. Its antigen is not known. The receptor was derived from an adult in good health. Here the sequenced sample was peripheral blood, taken on day 0 of AZD1222 vaccination.

CDR3 amino acids: CSASIPADLDTIYF. CDR3 nucleotide sequence: TGCAGTGCTAGTATTCCGGCCGACCTGGACACCATATATTTT. The chain employs TRBV20-1 and TRBJ1-3; D is unclear. This CDR3 region has 14 residues. Germline-derived CDR1 and CDR2 are DFQATT and SNEGSKA (reference sequence). The V gene lost 3 bases and the J gene lost 8 bases, with 17 bases spanning the gap.